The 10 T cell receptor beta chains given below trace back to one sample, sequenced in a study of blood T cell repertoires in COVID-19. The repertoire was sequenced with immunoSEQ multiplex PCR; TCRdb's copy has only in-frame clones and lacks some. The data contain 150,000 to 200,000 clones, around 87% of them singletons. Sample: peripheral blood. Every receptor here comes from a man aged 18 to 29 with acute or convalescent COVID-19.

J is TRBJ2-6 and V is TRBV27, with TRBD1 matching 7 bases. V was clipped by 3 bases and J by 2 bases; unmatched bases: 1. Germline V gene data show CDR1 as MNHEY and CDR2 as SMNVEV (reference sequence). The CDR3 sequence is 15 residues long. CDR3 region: CASSFQGAGANVLTF. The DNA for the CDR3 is TGTGCCAGCAGTTTCCAGGGGGCTGGGGCCAACGTCCTGACTTTC.

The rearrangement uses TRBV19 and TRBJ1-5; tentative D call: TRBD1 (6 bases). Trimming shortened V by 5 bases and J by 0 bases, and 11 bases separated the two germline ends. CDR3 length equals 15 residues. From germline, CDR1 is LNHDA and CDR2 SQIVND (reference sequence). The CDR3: CASSGGHPSNQPQHF. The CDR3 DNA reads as TGTGCCAGTAGTGGGGGACACCCTAGCAATCAGCCCCAGCATTTT. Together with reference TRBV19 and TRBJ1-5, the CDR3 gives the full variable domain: DGGITQSPKYLFRKEGQNVTLSCEQNLNHDAMYWYRQDPGQGLRLIYYSQIVNDFQKGDIAEGYSVSREKKESFPLTVTSAQKNPTAFYLCASSGGHPSNQPQHFGDGTRLSIL.

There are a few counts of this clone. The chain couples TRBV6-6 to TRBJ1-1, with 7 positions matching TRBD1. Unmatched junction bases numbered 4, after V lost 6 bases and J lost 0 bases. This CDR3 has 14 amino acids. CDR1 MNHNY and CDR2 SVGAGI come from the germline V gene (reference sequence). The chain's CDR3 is CASSRDSLNTEAFF. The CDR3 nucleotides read TGTGCCAGCAGCCGGGACAGTTTGAACACTGAAGCTTTCTTT.

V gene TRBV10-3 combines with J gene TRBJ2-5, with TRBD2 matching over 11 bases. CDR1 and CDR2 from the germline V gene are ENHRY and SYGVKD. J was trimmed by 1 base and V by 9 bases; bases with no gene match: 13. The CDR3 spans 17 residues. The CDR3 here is CAIAGDGTSGGQETQYF. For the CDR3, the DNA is TGTGCCATTGCTGGGGACGGGACTAGCGGTGGCCAAGAGACCCAGTACTTC.

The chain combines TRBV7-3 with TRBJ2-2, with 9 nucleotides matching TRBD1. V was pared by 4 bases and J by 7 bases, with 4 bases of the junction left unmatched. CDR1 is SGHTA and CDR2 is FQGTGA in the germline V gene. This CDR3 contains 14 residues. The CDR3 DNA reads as TGTGCCAGCAGCTCGGGACAGGGAGGCGGGGAGCTGTTTTTT. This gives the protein CASSSGQGGGELFF.

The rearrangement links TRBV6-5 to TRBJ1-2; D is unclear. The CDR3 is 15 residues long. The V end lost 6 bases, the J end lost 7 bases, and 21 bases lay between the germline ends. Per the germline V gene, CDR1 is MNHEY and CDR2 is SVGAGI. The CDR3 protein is CASSSGVGRTSGYTF. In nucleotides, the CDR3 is TGTGCCAGCAGCTCTGGGGTGGGGAGGACGTCTGGCTACACCTTC.

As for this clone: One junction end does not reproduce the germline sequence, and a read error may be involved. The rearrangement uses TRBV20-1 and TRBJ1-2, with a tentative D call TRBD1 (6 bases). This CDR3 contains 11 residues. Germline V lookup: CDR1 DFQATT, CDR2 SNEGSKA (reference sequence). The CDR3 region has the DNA TGCAGTGCGTACCGGGACAAGGGGCCTCACTTC. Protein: CSAYRDKGPHF.

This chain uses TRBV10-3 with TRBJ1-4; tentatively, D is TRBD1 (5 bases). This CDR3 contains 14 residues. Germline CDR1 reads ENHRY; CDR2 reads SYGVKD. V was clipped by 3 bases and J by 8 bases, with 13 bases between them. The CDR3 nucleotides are TGTGCCATCAGTGATACAGGTGTTGAGGAAAAACTGTTTTTT. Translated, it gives CAISDTGVEEKLFF.

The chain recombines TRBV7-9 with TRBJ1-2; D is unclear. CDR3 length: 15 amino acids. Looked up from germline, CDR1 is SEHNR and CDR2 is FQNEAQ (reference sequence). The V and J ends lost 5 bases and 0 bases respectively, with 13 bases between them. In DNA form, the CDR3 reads TGTGCCAGCAGCCCTTCGGCAGGCCCTAACTATGGCTACACCTTC. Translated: CASSPSAGPNYGYTF.

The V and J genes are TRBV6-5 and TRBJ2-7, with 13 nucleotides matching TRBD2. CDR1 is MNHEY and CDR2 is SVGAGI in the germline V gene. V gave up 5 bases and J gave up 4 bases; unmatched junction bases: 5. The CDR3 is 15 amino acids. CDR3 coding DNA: TGTGCCAGCAGTCCTGGGACTAGCGGGGATTACGAGCAGTACGTC. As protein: CASSPGTSGDYEQYV.